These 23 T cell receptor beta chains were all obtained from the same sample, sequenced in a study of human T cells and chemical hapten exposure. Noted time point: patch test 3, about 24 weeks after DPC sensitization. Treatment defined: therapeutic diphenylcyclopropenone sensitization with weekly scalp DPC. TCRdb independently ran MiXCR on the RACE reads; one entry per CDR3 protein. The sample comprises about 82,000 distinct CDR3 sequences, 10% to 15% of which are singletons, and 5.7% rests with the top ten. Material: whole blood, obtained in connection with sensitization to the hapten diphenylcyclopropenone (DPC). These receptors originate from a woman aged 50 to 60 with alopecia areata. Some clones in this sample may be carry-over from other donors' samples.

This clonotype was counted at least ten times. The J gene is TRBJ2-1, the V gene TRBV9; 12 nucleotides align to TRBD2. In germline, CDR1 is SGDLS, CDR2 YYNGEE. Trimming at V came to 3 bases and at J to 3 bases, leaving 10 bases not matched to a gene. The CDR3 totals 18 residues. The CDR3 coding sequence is TGTGCCAGCAGCGCCCGACTAGCGGGGGAGTTAAGCTACAATGAGCAGTTCTTC. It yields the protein CASSARLAGELSYNEQFF.

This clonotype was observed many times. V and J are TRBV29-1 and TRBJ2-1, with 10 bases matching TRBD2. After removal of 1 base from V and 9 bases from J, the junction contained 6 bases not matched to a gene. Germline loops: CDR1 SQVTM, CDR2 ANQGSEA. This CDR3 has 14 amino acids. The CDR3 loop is CSVEVASGSSEQFF. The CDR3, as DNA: TGCAGCGTTGAAGTGGCTAGCGGGAGCTCTGAGCAGTTCTTC.

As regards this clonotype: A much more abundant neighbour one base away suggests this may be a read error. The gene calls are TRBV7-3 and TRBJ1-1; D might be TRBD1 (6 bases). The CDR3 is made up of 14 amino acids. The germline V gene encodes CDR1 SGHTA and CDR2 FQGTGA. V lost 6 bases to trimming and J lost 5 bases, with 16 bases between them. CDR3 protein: CASRGADDITEAFF. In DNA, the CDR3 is TGTGCCAGCAGGGGGGCGGACGACATAACTGAAGCTTTCTTT.

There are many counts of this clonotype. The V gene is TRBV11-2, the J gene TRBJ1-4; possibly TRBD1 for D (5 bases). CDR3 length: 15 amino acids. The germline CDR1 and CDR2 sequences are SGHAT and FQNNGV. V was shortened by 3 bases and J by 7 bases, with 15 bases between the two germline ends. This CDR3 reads CASSFTGTRGEKLFF. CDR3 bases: TGTGCCAGCAGCTTTACCGGGACCCGGGGTGAAAAACTGTTTTTT.

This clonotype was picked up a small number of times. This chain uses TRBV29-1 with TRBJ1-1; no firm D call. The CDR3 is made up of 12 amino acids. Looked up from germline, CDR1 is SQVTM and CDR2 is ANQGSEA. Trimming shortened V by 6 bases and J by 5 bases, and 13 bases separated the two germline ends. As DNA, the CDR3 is TGCAGCGTCCTGACCAGAACTACTGAAGCTTTCTTT. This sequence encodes CSVLTRTTEAFF.

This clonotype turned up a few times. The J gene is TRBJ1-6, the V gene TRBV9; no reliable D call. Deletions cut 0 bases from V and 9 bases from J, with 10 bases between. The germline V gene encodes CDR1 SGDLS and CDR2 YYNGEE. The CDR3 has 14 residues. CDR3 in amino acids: CASSVGWGGSPLHF. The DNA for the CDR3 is TGTGCCAGCAGCGTAGGATGGGGAGGTTCACCCCTCCACTTT.

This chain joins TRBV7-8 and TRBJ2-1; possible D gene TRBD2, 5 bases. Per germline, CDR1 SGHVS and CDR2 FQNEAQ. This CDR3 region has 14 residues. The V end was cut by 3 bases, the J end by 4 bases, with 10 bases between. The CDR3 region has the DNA TGTGCCAGCAGCTTTGAGGGTCCTTACAATGAGCAGTTCTTC. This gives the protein CASSFEGPYNEQFF.

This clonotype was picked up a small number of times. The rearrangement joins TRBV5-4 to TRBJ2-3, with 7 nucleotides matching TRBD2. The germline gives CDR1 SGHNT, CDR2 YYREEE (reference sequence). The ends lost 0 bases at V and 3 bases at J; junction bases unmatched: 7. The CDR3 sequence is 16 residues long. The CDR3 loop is CASSLVGGRGTDTQYF. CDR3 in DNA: TGTGCCAGCAGCTTGGTAGGCGGGAGAGGGACAGATACGCAGTATTTT.

DNA for the CDR3: TGCAGCGTCTCCGGGACTAGCGGAATCAGCACAGATACGCAGTATTTT. Its translation is CSVSGTSGISTDTQYF. The chain has TRBV29-1 and TRBJ2-3, with 11 bases that match TRBD2. Germline V CDR1 and CDR2: SQVTM, ANQGSEA. V lost 6 bases, J lost 0 bases, and 8 bases stayed unmatched. The CDR3 has 16 amino acids.

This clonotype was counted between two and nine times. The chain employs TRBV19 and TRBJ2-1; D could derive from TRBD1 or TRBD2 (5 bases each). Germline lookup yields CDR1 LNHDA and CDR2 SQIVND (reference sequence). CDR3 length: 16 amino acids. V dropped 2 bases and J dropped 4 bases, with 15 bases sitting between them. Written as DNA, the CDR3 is TGTGCCAGTAGTATAAGCGGCCCAGAGGGGTACAATGAGCAGTTCTTC. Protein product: CASSISGPEGYNEQFF.

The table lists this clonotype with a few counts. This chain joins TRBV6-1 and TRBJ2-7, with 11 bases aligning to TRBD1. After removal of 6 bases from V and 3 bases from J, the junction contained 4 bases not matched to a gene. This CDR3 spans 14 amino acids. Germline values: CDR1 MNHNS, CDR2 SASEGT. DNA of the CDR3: TGTGCCAGCAGGATGGACAGGGGGCTCTACGAGCAGTACTTC. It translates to CASRMDRGLYEQYF.

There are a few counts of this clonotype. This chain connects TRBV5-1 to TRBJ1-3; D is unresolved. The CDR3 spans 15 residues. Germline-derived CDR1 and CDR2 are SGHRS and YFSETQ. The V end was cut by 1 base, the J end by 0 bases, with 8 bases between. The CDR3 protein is CASSLSLGSGNTIYF. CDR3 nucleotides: TGCGCCAGCAGCTTGAGTCTGGGCTCTGGAAACACCATATATTTT.

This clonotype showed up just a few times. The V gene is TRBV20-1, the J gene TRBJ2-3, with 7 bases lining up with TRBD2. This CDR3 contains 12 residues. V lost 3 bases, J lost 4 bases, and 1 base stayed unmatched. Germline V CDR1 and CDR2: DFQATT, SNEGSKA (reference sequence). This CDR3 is CSASLAADTQYF. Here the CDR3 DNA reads TGCAGTGCTAGTCTAGCGGCAGATACGCAGTATTTT.

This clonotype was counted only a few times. The CDR3 region has the DNA TGTGCCAGCAGCTCACGAGCGGGGTTCAATGAGCAGTTCTTC. Its translation: CASSSRAGFNEQFF. The chain employs TRBV11-3 and TRBJ2-1; 7 bases are a match to TRBD2. The CDR3 has 14 amino acids. V trimming: 4 bases; J trimming: 6 bases; junction bases outside the gene matches: 6. CDR1 and CDR2 (germline): SGHNT, YENEEA.

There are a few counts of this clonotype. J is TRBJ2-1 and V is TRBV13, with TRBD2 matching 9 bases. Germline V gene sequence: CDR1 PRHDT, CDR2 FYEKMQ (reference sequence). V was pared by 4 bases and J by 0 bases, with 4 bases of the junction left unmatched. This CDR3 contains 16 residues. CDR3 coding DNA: TGTGCCAGCAGCTCAGCGGGAGGTTCCTCCTACAATGAGCAGTTCTTC. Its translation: CASSSAGGSSYNEQFF.

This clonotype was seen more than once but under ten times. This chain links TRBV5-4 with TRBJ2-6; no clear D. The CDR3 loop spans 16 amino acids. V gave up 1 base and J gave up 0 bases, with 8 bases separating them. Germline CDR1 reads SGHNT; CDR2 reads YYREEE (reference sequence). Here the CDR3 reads CASSLPLGSGANVLTF. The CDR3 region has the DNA TGTGCCAGCAGCTTGCCGTTAGGCTCTGGGGCCAACGTCCTGACTTTC.

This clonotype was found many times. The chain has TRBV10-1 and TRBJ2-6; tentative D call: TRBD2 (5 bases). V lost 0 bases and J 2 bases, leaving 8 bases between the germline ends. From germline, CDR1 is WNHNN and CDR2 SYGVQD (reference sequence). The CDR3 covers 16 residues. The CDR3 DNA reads TGCGCCAGCAGTGAGTCCCTGGGAGCTGGGGCCAACGTCCTGACTTTC. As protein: CASSESLGAGANVLTF.

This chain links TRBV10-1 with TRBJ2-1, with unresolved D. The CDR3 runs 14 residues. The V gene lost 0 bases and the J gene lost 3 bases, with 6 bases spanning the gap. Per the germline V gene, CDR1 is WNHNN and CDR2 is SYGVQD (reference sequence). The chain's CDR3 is CASSESAGYNEQFF. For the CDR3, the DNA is TGCGCCAGCAGTGAGTCTGCCGGCTACAATGAGCAGTTCTTC.

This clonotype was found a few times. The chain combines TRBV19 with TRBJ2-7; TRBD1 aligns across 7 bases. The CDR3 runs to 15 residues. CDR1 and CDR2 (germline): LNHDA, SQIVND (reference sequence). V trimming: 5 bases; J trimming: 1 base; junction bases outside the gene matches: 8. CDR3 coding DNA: TGTGCCAGTAGTCCCCGACAGGGAACGTCCTACGAGCAGTACTTC. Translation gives CASSPRQGTSYEQYF.

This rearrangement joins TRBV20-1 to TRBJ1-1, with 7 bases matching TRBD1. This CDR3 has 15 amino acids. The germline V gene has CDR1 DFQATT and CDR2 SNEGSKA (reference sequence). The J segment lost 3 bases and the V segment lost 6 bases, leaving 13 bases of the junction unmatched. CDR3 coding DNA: TGCAGTGCGACCCGACAGGGCCTAATGGACACTGAAGCTTTCTTT. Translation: CSATRQGLMDTEAFF.

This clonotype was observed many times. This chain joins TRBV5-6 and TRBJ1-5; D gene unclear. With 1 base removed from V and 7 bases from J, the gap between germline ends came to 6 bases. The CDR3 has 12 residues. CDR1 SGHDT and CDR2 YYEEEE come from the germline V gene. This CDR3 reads CASSLSGQPQHF. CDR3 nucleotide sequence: TGTGCCAGCAGCTTGAGCGGCCAGCCCCAGCATTTT.

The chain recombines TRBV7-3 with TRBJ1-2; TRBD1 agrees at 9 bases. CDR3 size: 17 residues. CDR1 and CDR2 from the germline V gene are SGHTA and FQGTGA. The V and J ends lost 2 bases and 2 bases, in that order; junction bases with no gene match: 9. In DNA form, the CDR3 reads TGTGCCAGCAGCTTAGACGGGACAGGGCTCGTAAACTATGGCTACACCTTC. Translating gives CASSLDGTGLVNYGYTF.

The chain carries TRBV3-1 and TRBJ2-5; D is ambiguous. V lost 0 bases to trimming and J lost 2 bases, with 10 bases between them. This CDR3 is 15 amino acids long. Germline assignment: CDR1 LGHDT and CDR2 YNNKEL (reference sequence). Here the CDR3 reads CASSQDRPRQETQYF. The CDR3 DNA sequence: TGTGCCAGCAGCCAAGATCGGCCCAGACAAGAGACCCAGTACTTC.